What follows are 8 T cell receptor beta chains derived from one specimen sequenced in a study of T cell clonality in common variable immunodeficiency. These receptors are not linked to any known antigen. Notes on the study in general: Fewer deletions and N-nucleotide insertions were reportedly seen in common variable immunodeficiency TCR beta sequences.

Method: immunoSEQ multiplex PCR; TCRdb's copy keeps in-frame clones and lacks some. Observed in the sample are approximately 35,000 clones, none of them singletons. Material for sequencing was peripheral blood mononuclear cells. The receptor source for this set is a human donor with common variable immunodeficiency.

This clone is categorized as medium-sized. Read sequence stops 3 residues before the CDR3 end, and the germline J gene provides the missing end. The chain employs TRBV29-1 and TRBJ2-2, with TRBD1 identical over 9 bases. This CDR3 spans 15 amino acids. The germline V gene encodes CDR1 SQVTM and CDR2 ANQGSEA. Trimming removed 6 bases from V and 4 bases from J; junction bases left unmatched: 9. Incomplete CDR3 DNA: TGCAGCGTCCGGAACAGGGGGCAGACCACCGGGGAG. Translating gives CSVRNRGQTTGE. The full CDR3 protein is CSVRNRGQTTGELFF.

This clone was recorded at least ten times. From the germline J gene comes the end of the CDR3, since the read stops 3 residues before it. The chain uses TRBV7-8 and TRBJ2-1, with a weak D call TRBD1 (5 bases). CDR3 length equals 15 residues. V gave up 3 bases and J gave up 8 bases, with 17 bases separating them. Per germline, CDR1 SGHVS and CDR2 FQNEAQ. CDR3 protein: CASSFQTAPYDEQFF. Incomplete CDR3 DNA: TGTGCCAGCAGCTTCCAGACAGCGCCCTATGATGAG.

By its share, this clone is medium-sized (0.01 to 0.1%). The CDR3 end lies 3 residues beyond the end of the read and is filled in from the germline J gene. The chain carries TRBV29-1 and TRBJ2-3, with D perhaps TRBD1 (6 bases). Germline V gene data show CDR1 as SQVTM and CDR2 as ANQGSEA. The CDR3 covers 12 residues. Trimming removed 7 bases at V and 5 bases at J, with 13 bases between. Incomplete CDR3 DNA: TGCAGCGCACAGGGTCGGGGAGATACG. This translates into CSAQGRGDT. From start to end, the CDR3 is CSAQGRGDTQYF.

There are a few counts of this clone. The covered CDR3 bases are TGTGCCAGTACCGCGGACAGCAGAAACACC. Its protein is CASTADSRNT. The complete CDR3 protein is CASTADSRNTIYF. The chain links TRBV19 to TRBJ1-3; perhaps TRBD1 as D (6 bases). Read coverage stops 3 residues before the CDR3 terminus; the germline J gene supplies the remainder. Germline lookup yields CDR1 LNHDA and CDR2 SQIVND (reference sequence). The V gene lost 7 bases and the J gene lost 5 bases, with 12 bases spanning the gap. This CDR3 comprises 13 residues.

With respect to this clone: Coverage ceases 3 residues before the CDR3 finishes, and the germline J gene fills in the end. The chain uses TRBV7-2 and TRBJ1-1; tentative D call: TRBD1 (6 bases). The CDR3 covers 13 residues. Trimming removed 7 bases at V and 2 bases at J, with 11 bases between. Germline lookup yields CDR1 SGHTA and CDR2 FQGNSA. The chain's CDR3 is CASNLGANTEAFF. The covered CDR3 bases are TGTGCCAGCAACTTGGGGGCTAACACTGAA.

This clone was detected many times. The CDR3 is cut off 3 residues early in the read; its end comes from the germline J gene. The chain recombines TRBV29-1 with TRBJ2-1; 7 positions match TRBD1. The V segment lost 4 bases and the J segment 7 bases; nucleotides outside the gene matches: 13. CDR1 and CDR2 from the germline V gene are SQVTM and ANQGSEA. The length of the CDR3 is 15 residues. The CDR3 here is CSVVVGQSRSNEQFF. Partial CDR3 DNA: TGCAGCGTTGTCGTGGGACAGAGCCGTTCGAATGAG.

As for this clone: The read halts 3 residues ahead of the CDR3 end, with the missing end drawn from the germline J gene. This rearrangement joins TRBV19 to TRBJ2-1; TRBD1 is a possible D gene (6 bases). The CDR3 length is 14 residues. Germline V gene sequence: CDR1 LNHDA, CDR2 SQIVND (reference sequence). The ends were cut back, 7 bases at V and 0 bases at J, with 10 bases in the middle. The CDR3 protein is CASKMGHSYNEQFF. The DNA read from the CDR3 is TGTGCCAGTAAAATGGGACACTCCTACAATGAG.

CDR3 DNA (partial): TGTGCCAGTAGTTCGGACAGTGGGGGCACTGAA. Encoded protein: CASSSDSGGTE. The full-length CDR3 reads as CASSSDSGGTEAFF. The rearrangement joins TRBV30 to TRBJ1-1; maybe TRBD1 (6 bases). The read ends 3 residues shy of where the CDR3 ends; the end is completed using the germline J gene. V lost 8 bases and J lost 4, with 20 bases in between. Germline V gene sequence: CDR1 GTSNPN, CDR2 SVGIG (reference sequence). The CDR3 is 14 amino acids.